These 15 T cell receptor beta chains were sequenced from one sample in a study of blood T cell repertoires in COVID-19. The method was immunoSEQ multiplex PCR; TCRdb's version includes in-frame clones alone and lacks a portion of them. The repertoire holds under 300,000 clones, with about 90% as singletons. The sequenced material came from peripheral blood. The receptor set was obtained from a woman aged 60-75 years with COVID-19, enrolled during active disease.

The genes are TRBV5-6 and TRBJ2-5, with TRBD1 matching 11 bases. The CDR3 covers 16 residues. CDR1 and CDR2 (germline): SGHDT, YYEEEE. Trimming removed 0 bases from V and 5 bases from J; junction bases left unmatched: 6. The CDR3 loop reads CASSLVGTGGGETQYF. The CDR3 DNA follows: TGTGCCAGCAGCTTGGTTGGGACAGGGGGAGGCGAGACCCAGTACTTC. The full variable domain, completed using reference TRBV5-6 and TRBJ2-5, is DAGVTQSPTHLIKTRGQQVTLRCSPKSGHDTVSWYQQALGQGPQFIFQYYEEEERQRGNFPDRFSGHQFPNYSSELNVNALLLGDSALYLCASSLVGTGGGETQYFGPGTRLLVL.

V usage is TRBV4-2 and J usage is TRBJ2-7, with 12 nucleotides matching TRBD2. Germline V gene data show CDR1 as LGHNA and CDR2 as YNFKEQ. V lost 1 base and J lost 0; bases outside the gene matches: 4. The CDR3 runs 17 residues. This chain's CDR3 is CASSQGGLAGISYEQYF. The DNA of the CDR3 is TGTGCCAGCAGCCAAGGAGGACTAGCGGGGATCTCCTACGAGCAGTACTTC.

CDR3 DNA: TGTGCCAGCAGCCCTCGCGGGACCTATGGCTACACCTTC. Encoded protein: CASSPRGTYGYTF. The rearrangement uses TRBV9 and TRBJ1-2; TRBD1 might be the D (5 bases). This CDR3 has 13 amino acids. Per germline, CDR1 SGDLS and CDR2 YYNGEE. Trimming shortened V by 4 bases and J by 4 bases, and 11 bases separated the two germline ends.

The chain is built from TRBV4-1 and TRBJ2-7; 7 bases map to TRBD2. Germline V gives CDR1 MGHRA, CDR2 YSYEKL. This CDR3 contains 14 residues. V shed 2 bases, J shed 1 base, and the junction held 2 bases outside the gene matches. In DNA, the CDR3 is TGCGCCAGCAGCCAACGACTAGCTTCCTACGAGCAGTACTTC. It yields the protein CASSQRLASYEQYF.

The J gene is TRBJ1-6, the V gene TRBV19, with 8 bases fitting TRBD1. The CDR3 totals 13 residues. Germline V gene sequence: CDR1 LNHDA, CDR2 SQIVND (reference sequence). V shed 6 bases, J shed 9 bases, and the junction held 4 bases outside the gene matches. CDR3 loop: CASRGQARSPLHF. The CDR3 nucleotides are TGTGCCAGTAGGGGACAGGCCCGTTCACCCCTCCACTTT.

DNA of the CDR3: TGTGCCAGCAGTGAAGCCGGGACAGCAGGGACCGAAGCTTTCTTT. It yields the protein CASSEAGTAGTEAFF. The chain uses TRBV6-1 and TRBJ1-1; 7 bases are shared with TRBD1. Germline CDR1 MNHNS, CDR2 SASEGT. The junction had 9 bases not matched to a gene; V was cut back by 0 bases and J by 8 bases. The CDR3 has 15 amino acids.

The chain combines TRBV5-5 with TRBJ2-7; 9 bases are a match to TRBD1. The V segment lost 5 bases and the J segment 6 bases; nucleotides outside the gene matches: 9. Germline CDR1 SGHKS, CDR2 YYEKEE (reference sequence). CDR3 length: 14 residues. CDR3 DNA sequence: TGTGCCAGCAGTGTCCGGGACAGGGACAGCGAGCAGTACTTC. This sequence encodes CASSVRDRDSEQYF.

This sequence joins TRBV5-1 and TRBJ1-6, with a weak D call TRBD1 (5 bases). Trimming pared 0 bases from V and 4 bases from J, leaving 14 bases between. This CDR3 spans 17 amino acids. Germline CDR1 reads SGHRS; CDR2 reads YFSETQ. The CDR3 protein is CASSLGSRGLYNSPLHF. Written as DNA, the CDR3 is TGCGCCAGCAGCTTGGGATCACGGGGACTTTATAATTCACCCCTCCACTTT.

The CDR3 region has the DNA TGTGCTAGTGGTCCGGGACTCCACCTAAGCGAGCAGTACTTC. Residues: CASGPGLHLSEQYF. This sequence joins TRBV12-5 and TRBJ2-7, with D possibly being TRBD2 (6 bases). Trimming shortened V by 5 bases and J by 6 bases, and 17 bases separated the two germline ends. The CDR3 spans 14 residues. CDR1 is LGHNT, CDR2 FRNRAP, per germline.

V usage is TRBV6-2 or TRBV6-3 and J usage is TRBJ2-1; 13 bases fit TRBD2. CDR3 length: 14 amino acids. The germline V gene encodes CDR1 MNHEY and CDR2 SVGEGT. The V gene end was trimmed by 4 bases and the J gene end by 7 bases; junction bases not matched to a gene: 1. Written as DNA, the CDR3 is TGTGCCAGCAGTTTGGGACTAGCGGGGAATGAGCAGTTCTTC. Translated: CASSLGLAGNEQFF.

This rearrangement joins TRBV4-2 to TRBJ1-5; D ambiguous. Looked up from germline, CDR1 is LGHNA and CDR2 is YNFKEQ. This CDR3 region has 8 residues. The V end lost 4 bases, the J end lost 15 bases, and 4 bases lay between the germline ends. The CDR3 sequence: CASSLRHF. CDR3 DNA sequence: TGTGCCAGCAGCCTTAGGCATTTT.

The chain links TRBV5-6 to TRBJ1-1; 8 bases align to TRBD1. Germline V gene data show CDR1 as SGHDT and CDR2 as YYEEEE. The CDR3 is made up of 13 amino acids. V trimming: 5 bases; J trimming: 5 bases; junction bases outside the gene matches: 5. The CDR3 reads CASRRTGGTEAFF. CDR3 bases: TGTGCCAGCAGAAGAACAGGGGGGACTGAAGCTTTCTTT.

This chain connects TRBV6-5 to TRBJ1-2, with D perhaps TRBD1 (5 bases). In germline, CDR1 is MNHEY, CDR2 SVGAGI. Between the trimmed V and J ends, which lost 3 bases and 4 bases, there was a span of 9 bases. There are 13 residues in the CDR3. Written as DNA, the CDR3 is TGTGCCAGCAGTTATGGGGCAACCTATGGCTACACCTTC. Protein sequence: CASSYGATYGYTF.

This clone was counted only a few times. This chain links TRBV15 with TRBJ2-5, with D possibly matching TRBD2 (7 bases). The CDR3 consists of 17 residues. Germline lookup yields CDR1 LNHNV and CDR2 YYDKDF (reference sequence). Between the trimmed V and J ends, which lost 2 bases and 5 bases, there was a span of 21 bases. CDR3 protein: CATSRYSGEGGFETQYF. CDR3 DNA: TGTGCCACCAGCAGATATTCCGGGGAGGGGGGCTTCGAGACCCAGTACTTC.

The chain combines TRBV4-2 with TRBJ1-3; D might be TRBD1 (5 bases). Germline V lookup: CDR1 LGHNA, CDR2 YNFKEQ. The CDR3 is 14 amino acids. Trimming cost V 1 base and J 4 bases, with 8 bases left between them. Here the CDR3 reads CASSQGGEGNTIYF. The DNA for the CDR3 is TGTGCCAGCAGCCAAGGGGGGGAGGGAAACACCATATATTTT.